The 15 T cell receptor beta chains reported below all come from one sample, sequenced in a study of shared clonotypes between healthy human individuals. Here immunoSEQ multiplex PCR was the method, and the copy in TCRdb shows in-frame clones only, minus some. The sample contains a few million clones, roughly 93% of which appear only once. Material for sequencing was naive CD4+ T cells from PBMCs. Subset described: CD45RA+ positively selected. These receptors all come from a man between 18 and 29 years old in good health. Some clones in this sample may be carry-over from other donors' samples.

This sequence joins TRBV28 and TRBJ2-7, with D hard to call. Trimming took off 5 bases at V and 0 bases at J, with 8 bases between the two ends. The CDR3 is 13 amino acids. CDR1 and CDR2 (germline): MDHEN, SYDVKM. The CDR3 DNA sequence: TGTGCCAGCAGTCAAGCTAGCTCCTACGAGCAGTACTTC. It specifies CASSQASSYEQYF.

The V gene is TRBV2, the J gene TRBJ2-7, with D perhaps being TRBD1 or TRBD2 (5 bases each). The V and J ends lost 5 bases and 7 bases respectively, with 21 bases between them. The CDR3 is 15 amino acids. The germline CDR1 and CDR2 sequences are SNHLY and FYNNEI. Here the CDR3 DNA reads TGTGCCAGCAGTCGGAGACAGAATCTACTAGAAGAGCAGTACTTC. It yields the protein CASSRRQNLLEEQYF.

The chain joins TRBV11-3 to TRBJ2-7; D unclear. V was pared by 5 bases and J by 6 bases, with 14 bases between. The germline gives CDR1 SGHNT, CDR2 YENEEA. The length of the CDR3 is 13 residues. The CDR3 here is CASSRSTSTEQYF. The CDR3 DNA follows: TGTGCCAGCAGCCGATCGACCTCTACCGAGCAGTACTTC.

This chain links TRBV7-9 with TRBJ2-1, with D perhaps given as TRBD1 or TRBD2 (5 bases each). The CDR3 loop spans 15 amino acids. Germline V gene sequence: CDR1 SEHNR, CDR2 FQNEAQ (reference sequence). The V end lost 5 bases, the J end lost 10 bases, and 21 bases lay between the germline ends. The CDR3 coding sequence is TGTGCCAGCAGCCCACCCGGGACCCGGCTTGGGGAGCAGTTCTTC. The encoded protein is CASSPPGTRLGEQFF.

This chain links TRBV6-6 with TRBJ1-1; D is uncertain. There are 14 residues in the CDR3. Germline V gene data show CDR1 as MNHNY and CDR2 as SVGAGI (reference sequence). Trimming cost V 2 bases and J 0 bases, with 7 bases left between them. CDR3 protein: CASSYQELNTEAFF. The DNA for the CDR3 is TGTGCCAGCAGTTACCAGGAGTTGAACACTGAAGCTTTCTTT.

The count of this clone is one. The rearrangement links TRBV7-2 to TRBJ2-5; D remains ambiguous. The CDR3 loop spans 14 amino acids. Deletions cut 3 bases from V and 2 bases from J, with 10 bases between. The germline V gene encodes CDR1 SGHTA and CDR2 FQGNSA. The CDR3 bases are TGTGCCAGCAGCTTCATACGGAATCAAGAGACCCAGTACTTC. Residues: CASSFIRNQETQYF.

This chain links TRBV9 with TRBJ2-1; D possibly matches TRBD1 or TRBD2 (5 bases each). The CDR3 extends over 12 amino acids. CDR1 is SGDLS, CDR2 YYNGEE, per germline. The V end was cut by 4 bases, the J end by 9 bases, with 11 bases between. The CDR3 DNA follows: TGTGCCAGCAGCTCAGAGGGACCTGAGCAGTTCTTC. Its protein is CASSSEGPEQFF.

A note on this clone: Other nucleotide sequences from this sample produce the same CDR3. The chain joins TRBV7-6 to TRBJ2-1, with D perhaps matching TRBD2 (6 bases). The germline V and J ends were trimmed by 0 bases and 0 bases, with 9 bases remaining between them. Germline lookup yields CDR1 SGHVS and CDR2 FNYEAQ. The CDR3 loop spans 16 amino acids. CDR3 coding DNA: TGTGCCAGCAGCTTAGCGGCGGGGAGCTCCTACAATGAGCAGTTCTTC. Translated: CASSLAAGSSYNEQFF.

This clone was observed a few times. Other DNA sequences of this sample code for an identical CDR3. DNA of the CDR3: TGTGCCAGCAGTTTACTCCAAGAGACCCAGTACTTC. It encodes CASSLLQETQYF. The chain joins TRBV28 to TRBJ2-5; D remains ambiguous. Germline V lookup: CDR1 MDHEN, CDR2 SYDVKM. The CDR3 totals 12 residues. V lost 2 bases and J 1 base, leaving 2 bases between the germline ends.

This sequence joins TRBV30 and TRBJ1-6; the D gene is possibly TRBD1 (6 bases). The V end lost 1 base, the J end lost 6 bases, and 16 bases lay between the germline ends. This CDR3 has 16 amino acids. The V gene's germline CDR1 is GTSNPN and CDR2 SVGIG (reference sequence). The CDR3, as DNA: TGTGCCTGGAGTGCCAAGGACAGAAAGACTAATTCACCCCTCCACTTT. Its protein is CAWSAKDRKTNSPLHF.

The chain couples TRBV19 to TRBJ2-7; tentative D call: TRBD1 (5 bases). This CDR3 region has 14 residues. Trimming stripped 5 bases from V and 7 bases from J, with 18 bases between. The V gene's germline CDR1 is LNHDA and CDR2 SQIVND (reference sequence). CDR3 in amino acids: CASSPLIGAREQYF. In nucleotides, the CDR3 is TGTGCCAGTAGTCCCCTCATTGGGGCGCGGGAGCAGTACTTC. The entire variable domain, with the rest obtained from reference TRBV19 and TRBJ2-7, is as follows: DGGITQSPKYLFRKEGQNVTLSCEQNLNHDAMYWYRQDPGQGLRLIYYSQIVNDFQKGDIAEGYSVSREKKESFPLTVTSAQKNPTAFYLCASSPLIGAREQYFGPGTRLTVT.

The chain combines TRBV7-3 with TRBJ2-1, with D perhaps TRBD2 (6 bases). The CDR3 sequence is 13 residues long. Germline V gene data show CDR1 as SGHTA and CDR2 as FQGTGA. The V end was cut by 5 bases, the J end by 8 bases, with 13 bases between. CDR3 DNA: TGTGCCAGCAGCCCAACTAGCTTGGATGAGCAGTTCTTC. This codes for CASSPTSLDEQFF.

The chain recombines TRBV27 with TRBJ1-1; no firm D call. The CDR3 contains 16 residues. V was pared by 6 bases and J by 0 bases, with 17 bases between. Germline V gene lookup returns CDR1 MNHEY and CDR2 SMNVEV (reference sequence). CDR3 nucleotide sequence: TGTGCCAGCAGACCGCCGGGCTTGAGCTTGAACACTGAAGCTTTCTTT. The encoded protein is CASRPPGLSLNTEAFF.

This sequence joins TRBV7-8 and TRBJ2-6; 9 bases map to TRBD1. Germline-derived CDR1 and CDR2 are SGHVS and FQNEAQ. Trimming at V came to 5 bases and at J to 2 bases, leaving 4 bases not matched to a gene. The CDR3 runs 16 residues. In DNA, the CDR3 is TGTGCCAGCAGCCCAACAGGGGGCGCTGGGGCCAACGTCCTGACTTTC. This gives the protein CASSPTGGAGANVLTF.

J is TRBJ1-1 and V is TRBV6-1; D is unresolved. Trimming removed 4 bases at V and 2 bases at J, with 14 bases between. Germline lookup yields CDR1 MNHNS and CDR2 SASEGT. This CDR3 is 15 amino acids long. The CDR3 reads CASSGAWSGNTEAFF. In nucleotides, the CDR3 is TGTGCCAGCAGTGGCGCGTGGTCGGGTAACACTGAAGCTTTCTTT.